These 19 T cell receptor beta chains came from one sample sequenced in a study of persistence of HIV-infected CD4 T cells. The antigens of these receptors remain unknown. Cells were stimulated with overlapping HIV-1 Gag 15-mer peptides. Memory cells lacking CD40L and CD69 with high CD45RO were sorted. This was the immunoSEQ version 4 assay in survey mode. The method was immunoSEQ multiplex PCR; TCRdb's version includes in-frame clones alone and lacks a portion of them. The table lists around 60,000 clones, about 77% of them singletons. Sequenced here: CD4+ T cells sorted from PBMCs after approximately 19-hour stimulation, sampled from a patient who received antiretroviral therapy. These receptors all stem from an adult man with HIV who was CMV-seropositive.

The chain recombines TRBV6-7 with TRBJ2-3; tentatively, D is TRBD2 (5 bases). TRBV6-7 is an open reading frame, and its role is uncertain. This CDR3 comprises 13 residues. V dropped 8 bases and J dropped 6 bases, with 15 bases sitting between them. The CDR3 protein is CASEGRPGDTQYF. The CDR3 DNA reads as TGTGCCAGCGAGGGAAGGCCGGGGGATACGCAGTATTTT.

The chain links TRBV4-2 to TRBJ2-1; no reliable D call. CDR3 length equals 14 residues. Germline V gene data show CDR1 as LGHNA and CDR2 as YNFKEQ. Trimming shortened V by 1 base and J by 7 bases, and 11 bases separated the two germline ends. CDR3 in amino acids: CASSQGLVANEQFF. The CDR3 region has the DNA TGTGCCAGCAGCCAAGGGCTAGTTGCGAATGAGCAGTTCTTC.

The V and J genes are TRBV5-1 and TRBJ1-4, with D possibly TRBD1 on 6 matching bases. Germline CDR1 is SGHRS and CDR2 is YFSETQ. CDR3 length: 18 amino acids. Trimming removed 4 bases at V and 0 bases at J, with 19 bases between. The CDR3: CASSPEGTWGPTNEKLFF. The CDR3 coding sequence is TGCGCCAGCAGCCCGGAAGGGACATGGGGCCCAACTAATGAAAAACTGTTTTTT.

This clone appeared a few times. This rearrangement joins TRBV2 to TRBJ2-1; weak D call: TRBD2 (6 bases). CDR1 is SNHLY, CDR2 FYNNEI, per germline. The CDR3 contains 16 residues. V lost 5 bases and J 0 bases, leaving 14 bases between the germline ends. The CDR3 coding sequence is TGTGCCAGCAGTCCCTACAGGCGGGGCTCCTACAATGAGCAGTTCTTC. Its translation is CASSPYRRGSYNEQFF. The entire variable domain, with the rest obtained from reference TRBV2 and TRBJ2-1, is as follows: EPEVTQTPSHQVTQMGQEVILRCVPISNHLYFYWYRQILGQKVEFLVSFYNNEISEKSEIFDDQFSVERPDGSNFTLKIRSTKLEDSAMYFCASSPYRRGSYNEQFFGPGTRLTVL.

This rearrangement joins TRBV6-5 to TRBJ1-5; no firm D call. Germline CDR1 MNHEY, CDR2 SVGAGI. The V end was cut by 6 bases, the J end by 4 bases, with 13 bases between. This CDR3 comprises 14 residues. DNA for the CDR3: TGTGCCAGCAGCACCCGACGGACTAATCAGCCCCAGCATTTT. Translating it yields CASSTRRTNQPQHF.

CDR3 coding DNA: TGTGCCAGCAGCGTAGACAGGGAAGGACTTGGAAACACCATATATTTT. This codes for CASSVDREGLGNTIYF. V is TRBV9 and J is TRBJ1-3; D possibly corresponds to TRBD1 (6 bases). Trimming took 0 bases from V and 3 from J, leaving 13 bases between them. Germline lookup yields CDR1 SGDLS and CDR2 YYNGEE. CDR3 length: 16 amino acids. Full variable domain (remainder filled in from reference TRBV9 and TRBJ1-3): DSGVTQTPKHLITATGQRVTLRCSPRSGDLSVYWYQQSLDQGLQFLIQYYNGEERAKGNILERFSAQQFPDLHSELNLSSLELGDSALYFCASSVDREGLGNTIYFGEGSWLTVV.

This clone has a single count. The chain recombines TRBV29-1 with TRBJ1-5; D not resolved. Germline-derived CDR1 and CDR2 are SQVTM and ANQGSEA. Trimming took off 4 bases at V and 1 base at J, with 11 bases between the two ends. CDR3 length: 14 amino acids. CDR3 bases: TGCAGCGTTGCGGATAGTAGCAGCAATCAGCCCCAGCATTTT. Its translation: CSVADSSSNQPQHF.

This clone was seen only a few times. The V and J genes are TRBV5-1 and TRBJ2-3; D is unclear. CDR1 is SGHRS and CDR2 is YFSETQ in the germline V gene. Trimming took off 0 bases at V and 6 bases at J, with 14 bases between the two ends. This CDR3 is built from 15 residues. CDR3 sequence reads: CASSLAGRREDTQYF. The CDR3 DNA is TGCGCCAGCAGCTTGGCTGGGCGGCGAGAGGATACGCAGTATTTT.

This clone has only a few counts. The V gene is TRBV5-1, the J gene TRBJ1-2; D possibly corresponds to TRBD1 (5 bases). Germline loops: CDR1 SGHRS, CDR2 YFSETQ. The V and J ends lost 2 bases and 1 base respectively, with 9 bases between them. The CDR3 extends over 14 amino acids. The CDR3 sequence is CASSFATVNYGYTF. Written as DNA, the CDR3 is TGCGCCAGCAGCTTCGCGACAGTTAACTATGGCTACACCTTC.

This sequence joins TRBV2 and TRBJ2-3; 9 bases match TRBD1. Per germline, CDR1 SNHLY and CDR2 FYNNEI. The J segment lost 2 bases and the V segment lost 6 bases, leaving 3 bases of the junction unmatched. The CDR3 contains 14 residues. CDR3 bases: TGTGCCAGCAGGGGGACAGGGCTCACAGATACGCAGTATTTT. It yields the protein CASRGTGLTDTQYF.

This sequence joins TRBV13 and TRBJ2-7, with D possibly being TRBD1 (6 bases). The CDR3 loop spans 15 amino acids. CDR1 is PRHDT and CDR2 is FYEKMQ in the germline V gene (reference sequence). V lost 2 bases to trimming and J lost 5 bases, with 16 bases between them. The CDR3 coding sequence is TGTGCCAGCAGCTTATACAGGGAATTCTACAACGAGCAGTACTTC. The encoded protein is CASSLYREFYNEQYF.

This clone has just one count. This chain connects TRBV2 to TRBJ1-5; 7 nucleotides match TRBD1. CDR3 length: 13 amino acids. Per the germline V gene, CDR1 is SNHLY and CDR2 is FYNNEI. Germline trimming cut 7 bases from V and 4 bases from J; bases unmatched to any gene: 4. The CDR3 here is CASTSGGNQPQHF. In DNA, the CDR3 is TGTGCCAGCACCTCAGGGGGGAATCAGCCCCAGCATTTT.

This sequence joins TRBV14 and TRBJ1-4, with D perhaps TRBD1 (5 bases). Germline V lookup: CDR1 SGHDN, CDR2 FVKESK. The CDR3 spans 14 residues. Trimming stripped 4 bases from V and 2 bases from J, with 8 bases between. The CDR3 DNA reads TGTGCCAGCAGCCCCCGACAGACTAATGAAAAACTGTTTTTT. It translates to CASSPRQTNEKLFF.

This CDR3 reads CASSYTGDTEAFF. CDR3 nucleotide sequence: TGTGCCAGCAGTTATACTGGGGACACTGAAGCTTTCTTT. The rearrangement uses TRBV6-5 and TRBJ1-1; unclear D gene. Germline V gene sequence: CDR1 MNHEY, CDR2 SVGAGI. Trimming cost V 3 bases and J 3 bases, with 8 bases left between them. CDR3 length: 13 amino acids.

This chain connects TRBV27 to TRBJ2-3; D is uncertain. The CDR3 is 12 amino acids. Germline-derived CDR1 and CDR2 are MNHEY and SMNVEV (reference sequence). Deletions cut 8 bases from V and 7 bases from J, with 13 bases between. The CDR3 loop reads CASAREKYTQYF. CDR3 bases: TGTGCCAGCGCACGAGAGAAGTATACGCAGTATTTT.

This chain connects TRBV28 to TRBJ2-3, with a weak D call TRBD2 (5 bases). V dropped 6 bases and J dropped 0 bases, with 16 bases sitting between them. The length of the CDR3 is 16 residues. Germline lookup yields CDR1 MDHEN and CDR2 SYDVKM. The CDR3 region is CASSRRSFSSTDTQYF. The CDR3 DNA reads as TGTGCCAGCAGCCGGAGGAGCTTTTCTAGCACAGATACGCAGTATTTT.

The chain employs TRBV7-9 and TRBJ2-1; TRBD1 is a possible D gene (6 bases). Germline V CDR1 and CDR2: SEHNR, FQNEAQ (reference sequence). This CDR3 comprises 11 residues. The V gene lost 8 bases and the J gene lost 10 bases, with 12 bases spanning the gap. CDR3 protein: CASERTEEQFF. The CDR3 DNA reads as TGTGCCAGCGAGAGGACAGAGGAGCAGTTCTTC.

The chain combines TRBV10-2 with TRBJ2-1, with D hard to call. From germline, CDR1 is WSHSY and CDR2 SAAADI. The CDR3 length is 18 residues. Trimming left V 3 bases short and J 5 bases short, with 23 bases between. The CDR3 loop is CASSDPSNRASQNNEQFF. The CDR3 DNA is TGCGCCAGCAGTGACCCTTCTAATCGGGCTTCCCAAAACAATGAGCAGTTCTTC.

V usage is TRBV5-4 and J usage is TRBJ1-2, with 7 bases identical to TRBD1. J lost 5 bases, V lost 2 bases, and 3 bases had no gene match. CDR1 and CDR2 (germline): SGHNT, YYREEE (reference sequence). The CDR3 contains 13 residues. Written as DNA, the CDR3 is TGTGCCAGCAGCTTAGAGGGGGCGTATGGCTACACCTTC. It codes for CASSLEGAYGYTF.